The 14 T cell receptor beta chains reported below all come from one sample, sequenced in a study of CD8 T cells in Susac syndrome. Random-hexamer reverse transcription was applied to roughly 0.5 to 1 ug RNA. From the immunoSEQ multiplex PCR reads, TCRdb called clonotypes with MiXCR, one entry per CDR3 protein. The sample has around 190,000 distinct CDR3 sequences, 94% seen once; the top ten hold roughly 0.12%. The sample was CD4+ T cells from PBMCs. These TCRs come from a human donor with Susac syndrome.

The rearrangement links TRBV2 to TRBJ1-5; D is unresolved. The CDR3 length is 14 residues. V lost 6 bases and J lost 0, with 9 bases in between. In germline, CDR1 is SNHLY, CDR2 FYNNEI. The CDR3 sequence is CASSLEASNQPQHF. CDR3 DNA: TGTGCCAGCAGCCTTGAAGCTAGCAATCAGCCCCAGCATTTT.

The gene calls are TRBV27 and TRBJ1-6; perhaps TRBD1 as D (5 bases). The CDR3 extends over 13 amino acids. Trimming stripped 7 bases from V and 8 bases from J, with 12 bases between. The germline V gene encodes CDR1 MNHEY and CDR2 SMNVEV (reference sequence). CDR3 in amino acids: CASNTGVDSPLHF. CDR3 bases: TGTGCCAGCAACACGGGGGTGGATTCACCCCTCCACTTT.

V gene TRBV7-2 combines with J gene TRBJ1-3; D ambiguous. V was clipped by 5 bases and J by 6 bases, with 17 bases between them. Germline V gives CDR1 SGHTA, CDR2 FQGNSA. The CDR3 has 15 amino acids. The CDR3 is CASSPRRTATNTIYF. The CDR3, as DNA: TGTGCCAGCAGCCCCCGACGGACGGCTACAAACACCATATATTTT. The full variable domain, in which reference TRBV7-2 and TRBJ1-3 provide the parts outside the CDR3, is GAGVSQSPSNKVTEKGKDVELRCDPISGHTALYWYRQSLGQGLEFLIYFQGNSAPDKSGLPSDRFSAERTGGSVSTLTIQRTQQEDSAVYLCASSPRRTATNTIYFGEGSWLTVV.

This chain joins TRBV20-1 and TRBJ2-1; 10 bases map to TRBD1. Germline CDR1 DFQATT, CDR2 SNEGSKA (reference sequence). J gave up 7 bases and V 6 bases, and 6 bases lay outside the gene matches. The CDR3 runs 13 residues. The CDR3: CSASRTGGNEQFF. The CDR3 nucleotides read TGCAGTGCCAGTCGGACAGGGGGGAATGAGCAGTTCTTC.

The V gene is TRBV7-2, the J gene TRBJ2-3, with 7 nucleotides matching TRBD2. The CDR3 sequence is 17 residues long. Germline V lookup: CDR1 SGHTA, CDR2 FQGNSA. The V gene end was trimmed by 1 base and the J gene end by 2 bases; junction bases not matched to a gene: 9. CDR3 loop: CASSLVRMRGNTDTQYF. CDR3 nucleotide sequence: TGTGCCAGCAGCTTAGTTCGCATGCGGGGGAACACAGATACGCAGTATTTT.

V gene TRBV5-1 combines with J gene TRBJ1-2; 8 nucleotides align to TRBD1. This CDR3 region has 16 residues. CDR1 and CDR2 from the germline V gene are SGHRS and YFSETQ. V gave up 4 bases and J gave up 5 bases; unmatched junction bases: 13. The CDR3 DNA reads as TGCGCCAGCAGCCCACGGTACAGGGGGGCGAAGTATGGCTACACCTTC. As protein: CASSPRYRGAKYGYTF. Full variable domain (outside the CDR3, taken from reference TRBV5-1 and TRBJ1-2): KAGVTQTPRYLIKTRGQQVTLSCSPISGHRSVSWYQQTPGQGLQFLFEYFSETQRNKGNFPGRFSGRQFSNSRSEMNVSTLELGDSALYLCASSPRYRGAKYGYTFGSGTRLTVV.

The CDR3 protein is CAIRRSGGRRTDTQYF. Here the CDR3 DNA reads TGTGCCATCCGTCGTAGCGGGGGGCGACGCACAGATACGCAGTATTTT. V and J are TRBV12-3 or TRBV12-4 and TRBJ2-3, with 10 bases matching TRBD2. V gave up 10 bases and J gave up 1 base; unmatched junction bases: 11. The CDR3 covers 16 residues.

The V and J genes are TRBV5-4 and TRBJ1-2, with a possible D match to TRBD1 (6 bases). Trimming shortened V by 6 bases and J by 3 bases, and 15 bases separated the two germline ends. CDR1 SGHNT and CDR2 YYREEE come from the germline V gene (reference sequence). This CDR3 is 14 amino acids long. In DNA, the CDR3 is TGTGCCAGCACTCAGGGCCGGACAGACTATGGCTACACCTTC. It is translated as CASTQGRTDYGYTF.

The DNA of the CDR3 is TGTGCCAGCAGTCTCCTAGCGGGGGAGCAGTTCTTC. Amino acid sequence: CASSLLAGEQFF. The rearrangement uses TRBV28 and TRBJ2-1; 9 positions match TRBD2. J gave up 10 bases and V 5 bases, and 3 bases lay outside the gene matches. Germline V gene sequence: CDR1 MDHEN, CDR2 SYDVKM. This CDR3 has 12 residues. Full variable domain (outside the CDR3, taken from reference TRBV28 and TRBJ2-1): DVKVTQSSRYLVKRTGEKVFLECVQDMDHENMFWYRQDPGLGLRLIYFSYDVKMKEKGDIPEGYSVSREKKERFSLILESASTNQTSMYLCASSLLAGEQFFGPGTRLTVL.

This rearrangement joins TRBV29-1 to TRBJ2-7; 7 bases match TRBD2. The CDR3 spans 13 residues. CDR1 and CDR2 from the germline V gene are SQVTM and ANQGSEA. V shed 3 bases and J 0 bases; nucleotides not matched to a gene: 2. CDR3 residues: CSVDGGGSYEQYF. CDR3 coding DNA: TGCAGCGTTGATGGCGGGGGCTCCTACGAGCAGTACTTC.

The chain combines TRBV7-9 with TRBJ2-7, with 8 bases aligning to TRBD1. The CDR3 totals 14 residues. V trimming: 4 bases; J trimming: 4 bases; junction bases outside the gene matches: 6. Germline CDR1 SEHNR, CDR2 FQNEAQ (reference sequence). This CDR3 is CASSSQGAQYEQYF. The CDR3 DNA follows: TGTGCCAGCAGCTCCCAGGGGGCTCAGTACGAGCAGTACTTC.

The V and J genes are TRBV20-1 and TRBJ2-7; 7 bases match TRBD1. Trimming removed 5 bases from V and 5 bases from J; junction bases left unmatched: 9. CDR1 is DFQATT, CDR2 SNEGSKA, per germline (reference sequence). The CDR3 sequence is 13 residues long. DNA for the CDR3: TGCAGTGCTCAGAGCTTAGGGGGCCACGAGCAGTACTTC. Protein product: CSAQSLGGHEQYF.

Written as DNA, the CDR3 is TGTGCCAGCTCACCCCCGGGACCATCCTACAATGAGCAGTTCTTC. The encoded protein is CASSPPGPSYNEQFF. The chain recombines TRBV18 with TRBJ2-1, with D perhaps being TRBD1 or TRBD2 (5 bases each). The germline V gene has CDR1 KGHSH and CDR2 LQKENI. This CDR3 is 15 amino acids long. Trimming removed 3 bases at V and 1 base at J, with 10 bases between.

This clonotype was detected only a few times. The chain links TRBV5-1 to TRBJ1-2; the D gene is possibly TRBD1 (5 bases). V was clipped by 3 bases and J by 0 bases, with 12 bases between them. Germline V CDR1 and CDR2: SGHRS, YFSETQ. The CDR3 consists of 15 residues. In nucleotides, the CDR3 is TGCGCCAGCAGCTCCGGGGGGTCGGCTAACTATGGCTACACCTTC. Protein sequence: CASSSGGSANYGYTF.